The 10 T cell receptor beta chains reported below all come from one sample, sequenced in a study of cytomegalovirus exposure and HLA in healthy donors. Researchers ran the PCR with 60 Vbeta and 13 Jbeta primers. Method: immunoSEQ multiplex PCR; TCRdb's copy keeps in-frame clones and lacks some. The data hold about 150,000 clones, with around three quarters observed a single time. Sample: PBMCs. The receptors derive from a man aged 35 to 55 in good health and CMV-seronegative.

The chain recombines TRBV28 with TRBJ2-7, with 7 bases lining up with TRBD1. Germline-derived CDR1 and CDR2 are MDHEN and SYDVKM. V lost 6 bases and J lost 0; bases outside the gene matches: 5. This CDR3 spans 14 amino acids. The CDR3 DNA is TGTGCCAGCAGCCCGACAGGGACCTCCTACGAGCAGTACTTC. This translates into CASSPTGTSYEQYF.

The V and J genes are TRBV7-3 and TRBJ2-7, with D maybe TRBD2 (5 bases). V dropped 2 bases and J dropped 6 bases, with 14 bases sitting between them. Germline V gene data show CDR1 as SGHTA and CDR2 as FQGTGA. The CDR3 sequence is 14 residues long. Here the CDR3 reads CASSLLPSAGEQYF. The DNA for the CDR3 is TGTGCCAGCAGCTTACTACCCTCGGCGGGCGAGCAGTACTTC.

Here the CDR3 DNA reads TGTGCCATCAGTGTAAGTCGGGTTCTCCAAGAGACCCAGTACTTC. Residues: CAISVSRVLQETQYF. The genes are TRBV10-3 and TRBJ2-5; D is unclear. This CDR3 has 15 residues. The V end was cut by 4 bases, the J end by 1 base, with 13 bases between. Germline V CDR1 and CDR2: ENHRY, SYGVKD.

The chain uses TRBV19 and TRBJ2-7; a possible D gene is TRBD1 (6 bases). Germline V CDR1 and CDR2: LNHDA, SQIVND (reference sequence). The CDR3 runs 13 residues. Deletions cut 5 bases from V and 4 bases from J, with 12 bases between. The CDR3 DNA reads TGTGCCAGTAGTCCAGGGACATTATACGAGCAGTACTTC. This codes for CASSPGTLYEQYF.

This clone was found a few times. The chain is built from TRBV27 and TRBJ2-5; TRBD2 might be the D (6 bases). The CDR3 extends over 15 amino acids. Germline loops: CDR1 MNHEY, CDR2 SMNVEV (reference sequence). Trimming left V 6 bases short and J 5 bases short, with 19 bases between. The CDR3 region is CASSPTAGGEETQYF. CDR3 nucleotide sequence: TGTGCCAGCAGCCCGACGGCAGGCGGGGAGGAGACCCAGTACTTC.

V usage is TRBV30 and J usage is TRBJ2-7, with 7 bases aligning to TRBD2. CDR1 and CDR2 (germline): GTSNPN, SVGIG (reference sequence). V trimming: 0 bases; J trimming: 3 bases; junction bases outside the gene matches: 2. The CDR3 totals 13 residues. The CDR3 DNA is TGTGCCTGGAGTGTACAGCGGGGCTACGAGCAGTACTTC. Residues: CAWSVQRGYEQYF.

The sample holds a few counts of this clone. The chain employs TRBV5-4 and TRBJ2-7; 8 positions match TRBD2. In germline, CDR1 is SGHNT, CDR2 YYREEE (reference sequence). With V trimmed by 1 base and J by 2 bases, 5 bases remained unmatched. This CDR3 is built from 15 residues. The CDR3 DNA is TGTGCCAGCAGCTTGCGGGGACTAGAGACCTACGAGCAGTACTTC. Its protein is CASSLRGLETYEQYF.

In the case of this clone: Mismatch with germline at one junction end may stem from a read error. This chain joins TRBV9 and TRBJ2-4; 8 nucleotides match TRBD2. In germline, CDR1 is SGDLS, CDR2 YYNGEE. The CDR3 covers 16 residues. The CDR3 is CASSVNSGGGRNSQYF. The CDR3 bases are TGTGCCAGCAGCGTAAATTCCGGCGGGGGGAGAAACAGTCAGTACTTC. The whole variable domain, remainder taken from reference TRBV9 and TRBJ2-4, is DSGVTQTPKHLITATGQRVTLRCSPRSGDLSVYWYQQSLDQGLQFLIQYYNGEERAKGNILERFSAQQFPDLHSELNLSSLELGDSALYFCASSVNSGGGRNSQYFGAGTRLSVL.

V gene TRBV18 combines with J gene TRBJ2-7; no firm D call. Germline V gene lookup returns CDR1 KGHSH and CDR2 LQKENI. The CDR3 consists of 13 residues. Trimming removed 1 base from V and 4 bases from J, with 8 bases in between. CDR3 coding DNA: TGTGCCAGCTCACCACGGCAGGCGTACGAGCAGTACTTC. Amino acid sequence: CASSPRQAYEQYF. The whole variable domain, filled in from reference TRBV18 and TRBJ2-7, reads NAGVMQNPRHLVRRRGQEARLRCSPMKGHSHVYWYRQLPEEGLKFMVYLQKENIIDESGMPKERFSAEFPKEGPSILRIQQVVRGDSAAYFCASSPRQAYEQYFGPGTRLTVT.

The J gene is TRBJ2-5, the V gene TRBV4-1; no reliable D call. Trimming took 0 bases from V and 1 from J, leaving 9 bases between them. The CDR3 is 15 residues long. Germline CDR1 reads MGHRA; CDR2 reads YSYEKL. As DNA, the CDR3 is TGCGCCAGCAGCCAAGATATAGCCATCCAAGAGACCCAGTACTTC. Translation: CASSQDIAIQETQYF.